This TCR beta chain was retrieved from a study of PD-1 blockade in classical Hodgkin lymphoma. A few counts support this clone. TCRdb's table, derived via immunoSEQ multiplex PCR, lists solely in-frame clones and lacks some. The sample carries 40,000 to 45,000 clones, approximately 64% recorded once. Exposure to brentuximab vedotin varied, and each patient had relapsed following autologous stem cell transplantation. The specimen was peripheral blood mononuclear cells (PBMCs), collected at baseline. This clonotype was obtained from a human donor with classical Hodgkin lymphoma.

CDR3 sequence (DNA): TGTGCCAGCAGCCACCCCGGGACAGGGGGCTACGAGCAGTACTTC. As protein: CASSHPGTGGYEQYF. V gene TRBV14 combines with J gene TRBJ2-7, with 11 bases that match TRBD1. V dropped 3 bases and J dropped 3; count of bases not matched to a gene: 4. The CDR3 runs to 15 residues. CDR1 and CDR2 (germline): SGHDN, FVKESK. Supplemented by reference TRBV14 and TRBJ2-7, the full variable domain reads EAGVTQFPSHSVIEKGQTVTLRCDPISGHDNLYWYRRVMGKEIKFLLHFVKESKQDESGMPNNRFLAERTGGTYSTLKVQPAELEDSGVYFCASSHPGTGGYEQYFGPGTRLTVT.